The sequence of this T cell receptor (beta chain) was determined in a study of blood T cell repertoires in COVID-19. The CDR3 runs 13 residues. J gave up 2 bases and V 6 bases, and 2 bases lay outside the gene matches. Germline V gene sequence: CDR1 MNHEY, CDR2 SMNVEV (reference sequence). Those enrolled, adults aged 18 to 89 years, came from roughly 23 US areas. Cohorts were assigned according to the clinical history that participants reported. Cohort 3 donors counted as recovered after two negative PCRs, clearance, or resolved symptoms. How the authors handled the data: Cell counts per sample came from amplifying reference gene primers. Libraries were prepared by immunoSEQ multiplex PCR; TCRdb keeps only in-frame clonotypes and omits some of them. V and J calls and clone size come straight from that table; D and trimming were deduced from the DNA. The table lists about 170,000 clones, less than 85% of them singletons.

Sequenced sample: PBMCs or T cells enriched from blood (not recorded which). The source of this sequence is a middle-aged man who had recovered from COVID-19. The chain carries TRBV27 and TRBJ2-7; 9 bases match TRBD1. CDR3 nucleotides: TGTGCCAGCAGACGGACAGGGGCCTACGAGCAGTACTTC. Translation gives CASRRTGAYEQYF.